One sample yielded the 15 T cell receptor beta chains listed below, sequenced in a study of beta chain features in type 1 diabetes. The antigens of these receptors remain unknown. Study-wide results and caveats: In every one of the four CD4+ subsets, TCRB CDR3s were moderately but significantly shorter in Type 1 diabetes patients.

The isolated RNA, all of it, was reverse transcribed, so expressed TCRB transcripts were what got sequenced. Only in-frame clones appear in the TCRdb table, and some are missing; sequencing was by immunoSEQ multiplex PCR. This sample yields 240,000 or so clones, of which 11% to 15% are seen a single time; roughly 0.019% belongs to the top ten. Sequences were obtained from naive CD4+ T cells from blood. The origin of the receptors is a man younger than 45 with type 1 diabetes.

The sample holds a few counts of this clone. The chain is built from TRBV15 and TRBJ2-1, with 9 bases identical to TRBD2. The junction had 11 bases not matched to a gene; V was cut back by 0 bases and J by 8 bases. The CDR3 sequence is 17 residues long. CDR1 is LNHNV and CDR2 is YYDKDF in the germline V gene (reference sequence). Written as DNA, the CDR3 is TGTGCCACCAGCAGAGATCGGGCGGGGGGGCCGGTTGATGAGCAGTTCTTC. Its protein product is CATSRDRAGGPVDEQFF.

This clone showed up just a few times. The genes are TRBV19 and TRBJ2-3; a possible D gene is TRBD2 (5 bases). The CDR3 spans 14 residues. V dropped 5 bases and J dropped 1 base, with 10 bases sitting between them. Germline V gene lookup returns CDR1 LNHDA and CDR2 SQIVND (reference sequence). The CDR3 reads CASSPRTRTDTQYF. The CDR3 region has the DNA TGTGCCAGTAGTCCACGGACTCGCACAGATACGCAGTATTTT.

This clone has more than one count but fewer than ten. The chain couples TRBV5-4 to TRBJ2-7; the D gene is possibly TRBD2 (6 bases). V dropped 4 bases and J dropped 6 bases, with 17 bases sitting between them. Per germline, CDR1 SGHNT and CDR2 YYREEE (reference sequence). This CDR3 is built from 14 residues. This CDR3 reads CASSPVGGILEQYF. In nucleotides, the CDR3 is TGTGCCAGCAGCCCCGTAGGAGGGATTCTCGAGCAGTACTTC.

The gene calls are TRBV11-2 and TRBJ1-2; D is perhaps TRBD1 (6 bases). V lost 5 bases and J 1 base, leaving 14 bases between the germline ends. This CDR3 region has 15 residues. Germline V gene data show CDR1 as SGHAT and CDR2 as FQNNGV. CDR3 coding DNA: TGTGCCAGCAGCGGCAGGGGCGCCCTTAACTATGGCTACACCTTC. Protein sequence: CASSGRGALNYGYTF.

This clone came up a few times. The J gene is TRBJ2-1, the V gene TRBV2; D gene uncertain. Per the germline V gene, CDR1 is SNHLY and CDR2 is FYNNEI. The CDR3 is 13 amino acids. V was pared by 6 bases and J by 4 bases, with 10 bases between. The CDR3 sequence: CASRGSGYNEQFF. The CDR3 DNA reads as TGTGCCAGCAGGGGCAGTGGTTACAATGAGCAGTTCTTC.

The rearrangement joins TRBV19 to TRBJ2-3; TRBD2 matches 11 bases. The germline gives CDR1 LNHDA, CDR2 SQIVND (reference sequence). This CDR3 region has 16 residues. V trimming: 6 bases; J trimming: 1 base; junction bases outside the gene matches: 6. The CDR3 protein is CASSQLAGARTDTQYF. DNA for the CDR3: TGTGCCAGTAGCCAACTAGCGGGAGCCCGCACAGATACGCAGTATTTT.

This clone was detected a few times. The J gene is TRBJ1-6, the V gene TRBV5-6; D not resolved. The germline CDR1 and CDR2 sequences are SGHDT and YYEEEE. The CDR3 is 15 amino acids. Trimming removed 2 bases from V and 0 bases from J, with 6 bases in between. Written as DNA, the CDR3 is TGTGCCAGCAGCTTCGAGGGCTCCTATAATTCACCCCTCCACTTT. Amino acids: CASSFEGSYNSPLHF.

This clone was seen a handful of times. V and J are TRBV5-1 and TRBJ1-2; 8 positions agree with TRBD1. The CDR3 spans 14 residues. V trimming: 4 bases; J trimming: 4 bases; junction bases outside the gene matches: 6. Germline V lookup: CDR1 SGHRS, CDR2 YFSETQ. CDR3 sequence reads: CASSELTGVYGYTF. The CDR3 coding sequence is TGCGCCAGCAGCGAATTGACAGGGGTCTATGGCTACACCTTC.

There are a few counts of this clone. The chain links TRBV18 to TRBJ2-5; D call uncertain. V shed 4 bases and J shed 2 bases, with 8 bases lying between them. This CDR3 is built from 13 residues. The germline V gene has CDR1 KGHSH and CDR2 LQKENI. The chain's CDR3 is CASSLLLQETQYF. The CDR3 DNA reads TGTGCCAGCTCACTCTTACTACAAGAGACCCAGTACTTC.

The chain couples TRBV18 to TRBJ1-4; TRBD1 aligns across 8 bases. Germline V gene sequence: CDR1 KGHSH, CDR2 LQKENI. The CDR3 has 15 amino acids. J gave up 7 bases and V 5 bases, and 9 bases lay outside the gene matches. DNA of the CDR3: TGTGCCAGCTCATCCGACAGGGGACTCGGTGAAAAACTGTTTTTT. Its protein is CASSSDRGLGEKLFF.

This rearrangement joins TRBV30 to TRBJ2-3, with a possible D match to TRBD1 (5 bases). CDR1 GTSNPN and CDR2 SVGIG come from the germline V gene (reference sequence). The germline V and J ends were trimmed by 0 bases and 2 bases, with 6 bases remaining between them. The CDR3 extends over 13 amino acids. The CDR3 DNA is TGTGCCTGGAGTGTAGGGGTCACAGATACGCAGTATTTT. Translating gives CAWSVGVTDTQYF.

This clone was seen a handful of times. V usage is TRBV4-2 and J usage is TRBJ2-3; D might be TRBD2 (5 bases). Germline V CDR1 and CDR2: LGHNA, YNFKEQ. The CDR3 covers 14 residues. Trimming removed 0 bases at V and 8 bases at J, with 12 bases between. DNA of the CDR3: TGTGCCAGCAGCCAAGATGGCGGTCGGGGTACGCAGTATTTT. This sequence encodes CASSQDGGRGTQYF.

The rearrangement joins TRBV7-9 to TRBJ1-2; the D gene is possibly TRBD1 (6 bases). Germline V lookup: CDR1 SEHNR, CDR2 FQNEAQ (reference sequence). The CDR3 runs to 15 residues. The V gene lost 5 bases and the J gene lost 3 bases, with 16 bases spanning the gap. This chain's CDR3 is CASSRGRGGDYGYTF. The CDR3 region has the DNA TGTGCCAGCAGCCGAGGACGTGGGGGCGACTATGGCTACACCTTC.

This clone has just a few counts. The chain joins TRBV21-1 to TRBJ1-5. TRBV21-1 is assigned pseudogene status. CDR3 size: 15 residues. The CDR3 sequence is CASSKGQGGDQPQHF. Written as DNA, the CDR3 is TGTGCCAGCAGCAAAGGGCAGGGCGGGGATCAGCCCCAGCATTTT.

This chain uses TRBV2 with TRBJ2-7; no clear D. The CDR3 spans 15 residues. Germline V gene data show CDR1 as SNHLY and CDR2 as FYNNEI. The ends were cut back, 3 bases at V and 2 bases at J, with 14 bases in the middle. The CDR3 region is CASSDAMVLAYEQYF. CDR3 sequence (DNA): TGTGCCAGCAGTGACGCGATGGTTCTAGCCTACGAGCAGTACTTC.